Below, 20 T cell receptor beta chains from the same sample are listed, as sequenced in a study of beta chain features in type 1 diabetes. Of the isolated RNA, all was reverse transcribed, and so the sequenced material was expressed TCRB transcripts. Repertoires were generated with immunoSEQ multiplex PCR, while TCRdb's copy carries only in-frame clones and drops some. The table records fewer than 400,000 clones, 7% to 9% of them present only once. Specimen: central memory CD4+ T cells from blood. These TCRs come from a woman in her late teens or twenties in good health.

For the CDR3, the DNA is TGTGCCAGCAGCTTGTGGGGCGTAGAGACCCAGTACTTC. Protein product: CASSLWGVETQYF. The chain is built from TRBV5-4 and TRBJ2-5; D perhaps matches TRBD1 (5 bases). V lost 1 base and J 4 bases, leaving 8 bases between the germline ends. This CDR3 region has 13 residues. The germline CDR1 and CDR2 sequences are SGHNT and YYREEE (reference sequence).

As concerns this clone: At one of its ends the junction is not consistent with the germline gene, which may arise from a read error. The J gene is TRBJ2-3, the V gene TRBV4-2; weak D call: TRBD2 (6 bases). CDR3 length equals 15 residues. Germline CDR1 is LGHNA and CDR2 is YNFKEQ. This CDR3 is CACSQGGFSTDTQYF. The CDR3 DNA reads TGTGCCTGCAGCCAAGGAGGGTTTAGCACAGATACGCAGTATTTT.

This clone was detected only a few times. This chain links TRBV5-4 with TRBJ1-2; D unclear. Germline loops: CDR1 SGHNT, CDR2 YYREEE (reference sequence). This CDR3 has 15 residues. Trimming took 3 bases from V and 0 from J, leaving 12 bases between them. In nucleotides, the CDR3 is TGTGCCAGCAGCTCCCCGGGGAAAGCTAACTATGGCTACACCTTC. Encoded protein: CASSSPGKANYGYTF.

The chain employs TRBV5-4 and TRBJ2-3, with unresolved D. There are 12 residues in the CDR3. The V gene's germline CDR1 is SGHNT and CDR2 YYREEE (reference sequence). Trimming removed 4 bases from V and 7 bases from J, with 10 bases in between. CDR3 sequence (DNA): TGTGCCAGCAGCGGCAACGGGTATACGCAGTATTTT. Translation gives CASSGNGYTQYF.

The V call is TRBV7-2, the J call TRBJ2-1; 12 bases fit TRBD2. The ends lost 5 bases at V and 1 base at J; junction bases unmatched: 9. Germline V gene data show CDR1 as SGHTA and CDR2 as FQGNSA. The CDR3 length is 18 residues. CDR3 DNA sequence: TGTGCCAGCAGCCTCGGACTAGCGGGATTAGGATCCTACAATGAGCAGTTCTTC. Its protein product is CASSLGLAGLGSYNEQFF.

This sequence joins TRBV5-4 and TRBJ2-4; D tentatively fits TRBD1 or TRBD2 (5 bases each). CDR1 is SGHNT and CDR2 is YYREEE in the germline V gene (reference sequence). The CDR3 is 15 amino acids. Trimming stripped 4 bases from V and 8 bases from J, with 19 bases between. Here the CDR3 DNA reads TGTGCCAGCAGCATAGGAATGGGGGATGAGCACATTCAGTACTTC. Protein sequence: CASSIGMGDEHIQYF.

This clone was counted between two and nine times. V is TRBV6-5 and J is TRBJ1-5; TRBD1 matches 9 bases. After removal of 4 bases from V and 5 bases from J, the junction contained 6 bases not matched to a gene. Germline V gene sequence: CDR1 MNHEY, CDR2 SVGAGI. This CDR3 has 15 residues. The CDR3 spells CASSSGQGGHQPQHF. CDR3 bases: TGTGCCAGCAGTTCGGGACAGGGAGGGCATCAGCCCCAGCATTTT.

The chain uses TRBV20-1 and TRBJ2-1; D gene unclear. V was shortened by 6 bases and J by 13 bases, with 10 bases between the two germline ends. Germline V gives CDR1 DFQATT, CDR2 SNEGSKA (reference sequence). CDR3 length: 9 amino acids. In DNA, the CDR3 is TGCAGTGCCAGGTCTCATCAGTTCTTC. Its protein is CSARSHQFF.

At least ten counts were recorded for this clone. This chain uses TRBV7-9 with TRBJ2-7, with 9 bases aligning to TRBD2. V trimming: 3 bases; J trimming: 0 bases; junction bases outside the gene matches: 9. Germline-derived CDR1 and CDR2 are SEHNR and FQNEAQ (reference sequence). The CDR3 is 17 residues long. CDR3 sequence (DNA): TGTGCCAGCAGCTTGGCGCCGGGTAGCGGGGGCTCCTACGAGCAGTACTTC. It translates to CASSLAPGSGGSYEQYF.

The V and J genes are TRBV7-9 and TRBJ2-2; D remains ambiguous. CDR1 is SEHNR, CDR2 FQNEAQ, per germline (reference sequence). The CDR3 contains 14 residues. V gave up 2 bases and J gave up 4 bases, with 8 bases separating them. The CDR3 nucleotides read TGTGCCAGCAGCTTAATTAAACTCACCGGGGAGCTGTTTTTT. Translated, it gives CASSLIKLTGELFF.

This chain joins TRBV20-1 and TRBJ1-1, with D unresolved. Germline loops: CDR1 DFQATT, CDR2 SNEGSKA (reference sequence). This CDR3 spans 11 amino acids. Trimming cost V 1 base and J 7 bases, with 7 bases left between them. The CDR3 here is CSARVYSEAFF. Written as DNA, the CDR3 is TGCAGTGCTAGAGTATATAGTGAAGCTTTCTTT.

The chain uses TRBV7-2 and TRBJ1-5, with a tentative D call TRBD1 (5 bases). V lost 1 base and J 8 bases, leaving 12 bases between the germline ends. The CDR3 is made up of 14 amino acids. Germline CDR1 is SGHTA and CDR2 is FQGNSA. The CDR3 reads CASSLGALREPQHF. CDR3 bases: TGTGCCAGCAGCTTAGGGGCCCTCAGGGAGCCCCAGCATTTT.

This clone has at least ten counts. The chain carries TRBV6-6 and TRBJ2-1; unclear D gene. The V end was cut by 4 bases, the J end by 9 bases, with 10 bases between. This CDR3 is built from 12 residues. The V gene's germline CDR1 is MNHNY and CDR2 SVGAGI (reference sequence). The CDR3, as DNA: TGTGCCAGCAGTTCTCCGTCGTCTGAGCAGTTCTTC. Protein product: CASSSPSSEQFF.

CDR3 amino acids: CASSYLAGIYEQYF. CDR3 in DNA: TGTGCCAGCAGTTACCTGGCAGGGATCTACGAGCAGTACTTC. V is TRBV6-5 and J is TRBJ2-5, with a weak D call TRBD1 (5 bases). The J call may be wrong; the DNA end is better matched by TRBJ2-7. The germline CDR1 and CDR2 sequences are MNHEY and SVGAGI. CDR3 length: 14 amino acids.

This clone came up many times. Other DNA sequences of this sample code for an identical CDR3. This rearrangement joins TRBV5-1 to TRBJ2-7; D gene unclear. CDR1 and CDR2 from the germline V gene are SGHRS and YFSETQ. V was shortened by 2 bases and J by 2 bases, with 14 bases between the two germline ends. The CDR3 extends over 15 amino acids. DNA of the CDR3: TGCGCCAGCAGCTTAGACTGGCGTCGGACCTACGAGCAGTACTTC. Translation gives CASSLDWRRTYEQYF.

The chain couples TRBV18 to TRBJ1-2; 7 bases are shared with TRBD1. The germline V gene encodes CDR1 KGHSH and CDR2 LQKENI. The CDR3 extends over 17 amino acids. The trim removed 6 bases at V and 3 bases at J, leaving 16 bases unmatched. The CDR3 sequence: CASSQNAAGTDYYGYTF. In nucleotides, the CDR3 is TGTGCCAGCTCTCAAAATGCGGCCGGGACAGACTACTATGGCTACACCTTC.

This clone has a count of ten or more. The chain links TRBV28 to TRBJ2-6, with D possibly TRBD2 on 6 matching bases. Germline V gene data show CDR1 as MDHEN and CDR2 as SYDVKM. V lost 6 bases, J lost 2 bases, and 8 bases lay in between. This CDR3 region has 14 residues. CDR3 DNA: TGTGCCAGCAGGGAGGGCCCTGGGGCCAACGTCCTGACTTTC. Protein sequence: CASREGPGANVLTF.

Details on this clone: Different DNA sequences within this sample yield the same CDR3. The J gene is TRBJ2-1, the V gene TRBV5-4; 7 nucleotides agree with TRBD2. CDR3 size: 16 residues. V was clipped by 2 bases and J by 0 bases; unmatched bases: 5. Germline CDR1 reads SGHNT; CDR2 reads YYREEE (reference sequence). The CDR3, as DNA: TGTGCCAGCAGCTTAGGAGGGAGGGCCTCCTACAATGAGCAGTTCTTC. Its translation: CASSLGGRASYNEQFF.

The chain is built from TRBV7-8 and TRBJ2-7; D possibly corresponds to TRBD2 (5 bases). The CDR3 runs 14 residues. The germline CDR1 and CDR2 sequences are SGHVS and FQNEAQ. The ends were cut back, 3 bases at V and 1 base at J, with 10 bases in the middle. CDR3 DNA sequence: TGTGCCAGCAGCTTGGTACTAGGATCCTACGAGCAGTACTTC. Encoded protein: CASSLVLGSYEQYF.

The chain is built from TRBV7-9 and TRBJ2-7, with 8 bases that match TRBD1. The germline V gene encodes CDR1 SEHNR and CDR2 FQNEAQ (reference sequence). The CDR3 has 16 residues. The V and J ends lost 5 bases and 6 bases, in that order; junction bases with no gene match: 15. The CDR3 DNA reads as TGTGCCAGCAGCAAAACCCTCGGACAGGGAACAACCGAGCAGTACTTC. Amino acids: CASSKTLGQGTTEQYF.